The clone carrying this T cell receptor beta chain came up a few times. The antigen remains undetermined. The sample is drawn from a study of T cells after yellow fever vaccination. As for the study in general: Libraries from low-cell-number fractions were prepared with the SMART-Seq v4 Ultra Low Input RNA kit.

Germline CDR1 reads DFQATT; CDR2 reads SNEGSKA (reference sequence). The CDR3 has 16 residues. V lost 3 bases and J lost 5; bases outside the gene matches: 11. Broader study findings: It was a small share of clonotypes that appeared in both CD4 and CD8 compartments. The booster saw the reappearance of most primary-vaccination clones (more than 95% CD4, less than 90% CD8).

TCRdb fed the 5' RACE reads into MiXCR, producing one record per CDR3 protein. The table has about 260,000 distinct CDR3 sequences, roughly 13% seen once. Sample: CD4+ T cells sorted from PBMCs, taken 45 days after the yellow fever booster vaccination. The TCR was taken from a young man who received the YFV17D yellow fever vaccine. The rearrangement joins TRBV20-1 to TRBJ1-4, with 8 bases matching TRBD1. CDR3 in DNA: TGCAGTGCTAGCGACCGAGGGACAGGATCGAATGAAAAACTGTTTTTT. This sequence encodes CSASDRGTGSNEKLFF.